This T cell receptor beta chain was identified during a study of T cell repertoires in cytomegalovirus infection. Study-wide background: As its CMV epitopes, the study selected recently identified HLA-C-restricted and well-studied HLA-B-restricted targets. Study-wide results and caveats: CMV-specific TCR beta clonotypes restricted by HLA-C dominated the ex vivo response.

A note on this clonotype: The target antigen is unknown. A read error may explain this, as a much larger clone is one base away.

TCRdb redid the calling of the reads with MiXCR, one entry per CDR3 protein. Among some 920,000 distinct CDR3 sequences listed, around 32% were seen once. The CDR3 extends over 20 amino acids. CDR1 and CDR2 (germline): SEHNR, FQNEAQ (reference sequence). This sequence originates from a human donor in good health (CMV status not recorded). Some clones in this sample may be carry-over from other donors' samples. Sequenced here: cultured CD8+ T cells from PBMCs, sampled from culture after CMV antigen stimulation. The chain is built from TRBV7-9 and TRBJ2-2, with TRBD1 matching 8 bases. The CDR3 DNA sequence: TGTGCCAGCAGCGGACCCAAGGACAGGGCGCTGGGGCGAAGCACCGGGGAGCTGGTTTTT. It specifies CASSGPKDRALGRSTGELVF.